Presented here are 20 T cell receptor beta chains from one specimen sequenced in a study of shared clonotypes between healthy human individuals. Some clones are missing from TCRdb's copy, which holds only in-frame ones; the method was immunoSEQ multiplex PCR. In the table there are 2.3 million or so clones, about 92% of which are singletons. Specimen: naive CD4+ T cells from PBMCs. The sample's subset: CD45RA+ positively selected. All receptors derive from a young man in good health. Some clones in this sample may be carry-over from other donors' samples.

This sequence joins TRBV21-1 and TRBJ1-4; TRBD1, the table's D call, lacks a check against the DNA. TRBV21-1 is noted as a pseudogene. The length of the CDR3 is 15 residues. This CDR3 reads CASSKDKGSPEKLFF. In DNA form, the CDR3 reads TGTGCCAGCAGCAAAGACAAGGGGTCCCCTGAAAAACTGTTTTTT.

The rearrangement uses TRBV4-1 and TRBJ2-2; TRBD1 is a possible D gene (5 bases). The CDR3 loop spans 14 amino acids. The germline V gene encodes CDR1 MGHRA and CDR2 YSYEKL. Trimming pared 4 bases from V and 7 bases from J, leaving 13 bases between. Here the CDR3 reads CASSPRTPYGELFF. CDR3 DNA: TGCGCCAGCAGCCCCCGGACACCTTACGGGGAGCTGTTTTTT.

This rearrangement joins TRBV27 to TRBJ2-3; 15 bases fit TRBD2. V trimming: 5 bases; J trimming: 5 bases; junction bases outside the gene matches: 2. Germline V gene data show CDR1 as MNHEY and CDR2 as SMNVEV (reference sequence). The CDR3 runs 15 residues. CDR3 in DNA: TGTGCCAGCAGTGGGACTAGCGGGAGGAGAGATACGCAGTATTTT. The encoded protein is CASSGTSGRRDTQYF.

The gene calls are TRBV4-1 and TRBJ1-5; D is undetermined. This CDR3 has 15 residues. Germline values: CDR1 MGHRA, CDR2 YSYEKL. Trimming shortened V by 0 bases and J by 3 bases, and 9 bases separated the two germline ends. The CDR3 nucleotides are TGCGCCAGCAGCCAAGATGTCAGCACCAATCAGCCCCAGCATTTT. Its translation: CASSQDVSTNQPQHF.

The gene calls are TRBV7-2 and TRBJ2-4; 8 nucleotides match TRBD2. The V and J ends lost 6 bases and 7 bases, in that order; junction bases with no gene match: 5. The CDR3 is 13 residues long. Germline assignment: CDR1 SGHTA and CDR2 FQGNSA. The CDR3 DNA sequence: TGTGCCAGCAGAGAACGGGGGGGGAACATTCAGTACTTC. Translation: CASRERGGNIQYF.

The chain combines TRBV14 with TRBJ2-1, with 7 bases lining up with TRBD2. CDR1 and CDR2 (germline): SGHDN, FVKESK. CDR3 length equals 17 residues. V dropped 5 bases and J dropped 5; count of bases not matched to a gene: 15. CDR3 region: CASSSQSGRARNNEQFF. The CDR3 region has the DNA TGTGCCAGCAGCTCCCAATCGGGGAGGGCCCGGAACAATGAGCAGTTCTTC.

This chain joins TRBV28 and TRBJ2-6; D is unresolved. The CDR3 is 16 residues long. CDR1 is MDHEN and CDR2 is SYDVKM in the germline V gene. Between the trimmed V and J ends, which lost 6 bases and 1 base, there was a span of 13 bases. CDR3 coding DNA: TGTGCCAGCAGCCGTGTGGCTCAGTCTGGGGCCAACGTCCTGACTTTC. This translates into CASSRVAQSGANVLTF.

This clone was picked up one time. The chain combines TRBV29-1 with TRBJ2-5; TRBD1 agrees at 8 bases. The CDR3 totals 15 residues. CDR1 and CDR2 from the germline V gene are SQVTM and ANQGSEA. After removal of 7 bases from V and 2 bases from J, the junction contained 12 bases not matched to a gene. CDR3 protein: CSALRAGGIQETQYF. DNA for the CDR3: TGCAGCGCCCTCCGCGCAGGGGGCATACAAGAGACCCAGTACTTC.

This chain connects TRBV28 to TRBJ1-2, with D hard to call. V was shortened by 3 bases and J by 5 bases, with 13 bases between the two germline ends. Germline CDR1 reads MDHEN; CDR2 reads SYDVKM. The CDR3 has 14 residues. This chain's CDR3 is CASSLVSGNYGYTF. CDR3 DNA: TGTGCCAGCAGTTTGGTTTCAGGAAATTATGGCTACACCTTC.

The CDR3 region is CASSPSRDAYEQYF. CDR3 coding DNA: TGTGCCAGCTCACCATCGCGGGACGCCTACGAGCAGTACTTC. The V call is TRBV18, the J call TRBJ2-7, with a possible D match to TRBD2 (6 bases). V shed 2 bases and J shed 2 bases, with 10 bases lying between them. The CDR3 sequence is 14 residues long. From germline, CDR1 is KGHSH and CDR2 LQKENI.

V and J are TRBV25-1 and TRBJ2-5, with D maybe TRBD1 (5 bases). V gave up 5 bases and J gave up 11 bases, with 12 bases separating them. CDR1 is MGHDK and CDR2 is SYGVNS in the germline V gene. The CDR3 has 11 amino acids. The CDR3 region is CASSKGGAQYF. The CDR3 nucleotides read TGTGCCAGCAGTAAAGGTGGGGCACAGTACTTC.

This chain uses TRBV5-1 with TRBJ2-3; a weak D match, TRBD2 (5 bases). V was cut by 4 bases and J by 0 bases, with 12 bases left in between. Germline V lookup: CDR1 SGHRS, CDR2 YFSETQ. This CDR3 contains 15 residues. The CDR3 loop is CASSKDSKSTDTQYF. For the CDR3, the DNA is TGCGCCAGCAGCAAGGACTCGAAAAGCACAGATACGCAGTATTTT. Full variable domain (missing parts from reference TRBV5-1 and TRBJ2-3): KAGVTQTPRYLIKTRGQQVTLSCSPISGHRSVSWYQQTPGQGLQFLFEYFSETQRNKGNFPGRFSGRQFSNSRSEMNVSTLELGDSALYLCASSKDSKSTDTQYFGPGTRLTVL.

This clone occurred once. V usage is TRBV6-5 and J usage is TRBJ2-7, with no clear D. Between the trimmed V and J ends, which lost 5 bases and 2 bases, there was a span of 13 bases. CDR1 and CDR2 (germline): MNHEY, SVGAGI. This CDR3 is built from 14 residues. CDR3 sequence reads: CASSLPGRAYEQYF. The CDR3 DNA sequence: TGTGCCAGCAGTCTCCCCGGACGAGCCTACGAGCAGTACTTC.

The J gene is TRBJ1-1, the V gene TRBV5-4, with D maybe TRBD1 (6 bases). The V gene's germline CDR1 is SGHNT and CDR2 YYREEE (reference sequence). The germline V and J ends were trimmed by 4 bases and 4 bases, with 17 bases remaining between them. The CDR3 loop spans 15 amino acids. CDR3 loop: CASSGEGGRSTEAFF. CDR3 DNA sequence: TGTGCCAGCAGCGGGGAGGGGGGTAGGAGCACTGAAGCTTTCTTT.

The chain is built from TRBV10-3 and TRBJ2-5, with 11 positions matching TRBD2. V dropped 4 bases and J dropped 2; count of bases not matched to a gene: 6. Germline V gene data show CDR1 as ENHRY and CDR2 as SYGVKD. This CDR3 contains 16 residues. CDR3 region: CAISVGGTSGQETQYF. DNA for the CDR3: TGTGCCATCAGTGTAGGGGGGACTAGCGGTCAAGAGACCCAGTACTTC.

The CDR3 DNA follows: TGTGCCAGCAGCTTAGCGGAGGGGAGATCGTTCTACTTC. Translated: CASSLAEGRSFYF. The V gene is TRBV11-2, the J gene TRBJ2-7; D perhaps matches TRBD2 (6 bases). CDR3 length: 13 amino acids. Germline lookup yields CDR1 SGHAT and CDR2 FQNNGV. Deletions cut 1 base from V and 13 bases from J, with 17 bases between.

The CDR3 sequence: CASRYGREQYF. CDR3 bases: TGTGCCAGCCGGTACGGCCGTGAGCAGTACTTC. V is TRBV28 and J is TRBJ2-7; D unclear. The CDR3 sequence is 11 residues long. V dropped 8 bases and J dropped 7 bases, with 12 bases sitting between them. The V gene's germline CDR1 is MDHEN and CDR2 SYDVKM.

The rearrangement joins TRBV7-6 to TRBJ2-1, with a tentative D call TRBD2 (6 bases). CDR3 length equals 19 residues. Between the trimmed V and J ends, which lost 5 bases and 0 bases, there was a span of 23 bases. Germline CDR1 SGHVS, CDR2 FNYEAQ. The CDR3 loop is CASSPLTRYTASSYNEQFF. In DNA, the CDR3 is TGTGCCAGCAGCCCCCTGACTAGATACACCGCTAGCTCCTACAATGAGCAGTTCTTC.

The chain links TRBV9 to TRBJ1-2, with 7 bases matching TRBD1. The V and J ends lost 4 bases and 6 bases, in that order; junction bases with no gene match: 6. The germline gives CDR1 SGDLS, CDR2 YYNGEE. The CDR3 totals 13 residues. CDR3 residues: CASSQGQVDGYTF. The DNA for the CDR3 is TGTGCCAGCAGCCAAGGACAGGTTGATGGCTACACCTTC.

A word on this clone: The sample carries other DNA sequences with the same CDR3. V gene TRBV28 combines with J gene TRBJ2-7, with D perhaps matching TRBD1 (6 bases). V lost 5 bases and J lost 6, with 11 bases in between. This CDR3 is 12 amino acids long. CDR1 is MDHEN, CDR2 SYDVKM, per germline. DNA for the CDR3: TGTGCCAGCAGTCCAACAGGGTTCGAGCAGTACTTC. Translated, it gives CASSPTGFEQYF.